The 27 T cell receptor beta chains below all came from one sample that was sequenced in a study of cytomegalovirus exposure and HLA in healthy donors. Primers included in the PCR were 60 Vbeta and 13 Jbeta primers. Generated by immunoSEQ multiplex PCR, the TCRdb table keeps only in-frame clones and is missing some. The table records approximately 190,000 clones, 70% to 85% of them present only once. Sequencing was done on a sample of PBMCs. The receptors derive from a boy younger than 10 in good health and CMV-seronegative.

The chain couples TRBV29-1 to TRBJ2-7, with TRBD2 identical over 10 bases. V trimming: 5 bases; J trimming: 0 bases; junction bases outside the gene matches: 1. The germline CDR1 and CDR2 sequences are SQVTM and ANQGSEA. This CDR3 has 13 amino acids. The CDR3 coding sequence is TGCAGCGTTCGGACTAGCGGCTCCTACGAGCAGTACTTC. This sequence encodes CSVRTSGSYEQYF.

This clone has more than one count but fewer than ten. The chain has TRBV7-9 and TRBJ2-1, with 9 bases that match TRBD1. This CDR3 spans 15 amino acids. After removal of 10 bases from V and 3 bases from J, the junction contained 10 bases not matched to a gene. From germline, CDR1 is SEHNR and CDR2 FQNEAQ (reference sequence). This CDR3 reads CANSPGTGYYNEQFF. For the CDR3, the DNA is TGTGCCAATAGCCCGGGGACAGGGTACTACAATGAGCAGTTCTTC.

CDR3 protein: CASSDSGGNAQGYTF. CDR3 DNA sequence: TGTGCCAGCAGTGATTCGGGGGGGAACGCGCAAGGCTACACCTTC. The chain is built from TRBV25-1 and TRBJ1-2; D is perhaps TRBD1 (5 bases). Trimming stripped 3 bases from V and 8 bases from J, with 19 bases between. The CDR3 is 15 residues long. Germline V gene data show CDR1 as MGHDK and CDR2 as SYGVNS.

The table lists this clone with a count of one. V and J are TRBV6-6 and TRBJ1-3, with 7 bases matching TRBD1. Trimming removed 8 bases from V and 0 bases from J; junction bases left unmatched: 4. Germline V lookup: CDR1 MNHNY, CDR2 SVGAGI (reference sequence). This CDR3 spans 14 amino acids. CDR3 protein: CASFGTDSGNTIYF. The CDR3 region has the DNA TGTGCCAGCTTTGGGACAGACTCTGGAAACACCATATATTTT.

CDR3 DNA sequence: TGTGCCAGTAGTATAGGAAGGTCCAGGGGCGTGGCTGAAGCTTTCTTT. It translates to CASSIGRSRGVAEAFF. This rearrangement joins TRBV19 to TRBJ1-1; a weak D match, TRBD1 (6 bases). The CDR3 spans 16 residues. Trimming left V 1 base short and J 6 bases short, with 18 bases between. Germline V gene lookup returns CDR1 LNHDA and CDR2 SQIVND (reference sequence).

CDR3 residues: CASSFSGVAQYF. The CDR3 DNA sequence: TGTGCCAGCAGCTTTTCGGGGGTCGCGCAGTATTTT. J is TRBJ2-3 and V is TRBV7-8, with D maybe TRBD2 (6 bases). From germline, CDR1 is SGHVS and CDR2 FQNEAQ. The CDR3 is 12 residues long. V lost 3 bases, J lost 10 bases, and 11 bases lay in between.

In DNA, the CDR3 is TGTGCCAGCAGCGACAGTTCCTTGGGGTATGGCTACACCTTC. Residues: CASSDSSLGYGYTF. The V gene is TRBV2, the J gene TRBJ1-2; D possibly corresponds to TRBD1 (5 bases). Germline CDR1 and CDR2: SNHLY and FYNNEI. Deletions cut 6 bases from V and 5 bases from J, with 16 bases between. The CDR3 covers 14 residues.

The V gene is TRBV25-1, the J gene TRBJ2-1, with D maybe TRBD2 (5 bases). Per the germline V gene, CDR1 is MGHDK and CDR2 is SYGVNS. The CDR3 is 12 amino acids. Trimming took 1 base from V and 8 from J, leaving 6 bases between them. CDR3 coding DNA: TGTGCCAGCAGTGAATTGAGGGATGAGCAGTTCTTC. It yields the protein CASSELRDEQFF.

The V call is TRBV7-2, the J call TRBJ2-7; 11 nucleotides agree with TRBD2. V was pared by 6 bases and J by 3 bases, with 10 bases of the junction left unmatched. The CDR3 consists of 16 residues. The germline V gene has CDR1 SGHTA and CDR2 FQGNSA. The CDR3 region has the DNA TGTGCCAGCAGTCGGACTAGCGGGCCATCTTACTACGAGCAGTACTTC. This translates into CASSRTSGPSYYEQYF.

The chain carries TRBV27 and TRBJ2-2; maybe TRBD1 (6 bases). In germline, CDR1 is MNHEY, CDR2 SMNVEV (reference sequence). The V end was cut by 6 bases, the J end by 5 bases, with 13 bases between. The CDR3 runs 14 residues. The CDR3 DNA follows: TGTGCCAGCAGCCCCACAGGGTGGACCGGGGAGCTGTTTTTT. Translated, it gives CASSPTGWTGELFF.

This clone was detected only once. V usage is TRBV2 and J usage is TRBJ2-1; D may be TRBD1 (5 bases). Trimming shortened V by 6 bases and J by 6 bases, and 12 bases separated the two germline ends. This CDR3 is built from 13 residues. Germline values: CDR1 SNHLY, CDR2 FYNNEI. The CDR3 loop reads CASRHRWGNEQFF. The CDR3 DNA reads TGTGCCAGCAGACACAGGTGGGGCAATGAGCAGTTCTTC.

V and J are TRBV7-2 and TRBJ2-2; TRBD2 matches at 7 bases. Germline V gene lookup returns CDR1 SGHTA and CDR2 FQGNSA. V was pared by 2 bases and J by 1 base, with 4 bases of the junction left unmatched. CDR3 length: 16 residues. CDR3 in amino acids: CASSLLAAMNTGELFF. For the CDR3, the DNA is TGTGCCAGCAGCTTACTAGCGGCAATGAACACCGGGGAGCTGTTTTTT.

The sample holds a few counts of this clone. V is TRBV7-2 and J is TRBJ2-7, with 12 positions matching TRBD2. The CDR3 contains 15 residues. J lost 3 bases, V lost 6 bases, and 6 bases had no gene match. Germline-derived CDR1 and CDR2 are SGHTA and FQGNSA. DNA of the CDR3: TGTGCCAGCAGGAGACTAGCGGGGGAGATCTACGAGCAGTACTTC. Protein sequence: CASRRLAGEIYEQYF. Full variable domain (outside the CDR3, taken from reference TRBV7-2 and TRBJ2-7): GAGVSQSPSNKVTEKGKDVELRCDPISGHTALYWYRQSLGQGLEFLIYFQGNSAPDKSGLPSDRFSAERTGGSVSTLTIQRTQQEDSAVYLCASRRLAGEIYEQYFGPGTRLTVT.

The chain recombines TRBV4-2 with TRBJ2-3, with D maybe TRBD2 (5 bases). Looked up from germline, CDR1 is LGHNA and CDR2 is YNFKEQ. The CDR3 is 15 residues long. The germline V and J ends were trimmed by 0 bases and 1 base, with 8 bases remaining between them. CDR3 DNA: TGTGCCAGCAGCCAAGATCTGGAGGGCACAGATACGCAGTATTTT. Translation gives CASSQDLEGTDTQYF.

The V and J genes are TRBV9 and TRBJ1-1, with D possibly being TRBD1 (5 bases). Germline V gene lookup returns CDR1 SGDLS and CDR2 YYNGEE. V gave up 1 base and J gave up 1 base, with 11 bases separating them. The CDR3 runs 15 residues. CDR3 sequence (DNA): TGTGCCAGCAGCGTACAGCCTCAGGGGAACACTGAAGCTTTCTTT. This gives the protein CASSVQPQGNTEAFF.

In regard to this clone: Distinct nucleotide sequences in the sample also encode this CDR3. The chain has TRBV6-5 and TRBJ1-1; TRBD1 matches 10 bases. V shed 4 bases, J shed 14 bases, and the junction held 16 bases outside the gene matches. Germline V gene data show CDR1 as MNHEY and CDR2 as SVGAGI. This CDR3 spans 15 amino acids. CDR3 in DNA: TGTGCCAGCAGTTCCAAACCGGGACAGGGGCGGGGAGCCTTCTTT. It is translated as CASSSKPGQGRGAFF.

Comment on this clone: Mismatch with germline at one junction end may stem from a read error. The chain employs TRBV4-2 and TRBJ2-7; D is ambiguous. Germline V CDR1 and CDR2: LGHNA, YNFKEQ. The CDR3 contains 15 residues. CDR3 bases: TGTGCCAGCAGCAAAGAGCATCGGGTCTCCTACGAGCAGTACTTC. Translated, it gives CASSKEHRVSYEQYF.

The genes are TRBV7-9 and TRBJ1-1; D may be TRBD1 (5 bases). This CDR3 comprises 16 residues. Trimming removed 4 bases at V and 5 bases at J, with 20 bases between. Germline CDR1 is SEHNR and CDR2 is FQNEAQ (reference sequence). DNA for the CDR3: TGTGCCAGCAGCTACGGTGCCCCAGGGATGGGGACTGAAGCTTTCTTT. Its translation is CASSYGAPGMGTEAFF.

A single count supports this clone. The chain employs TRBV7-8 and TRBJ2-3; 7 bases align to TRBD2. CDR1 SGHVS and CDR2 FQNEAQ come from the germline V gene. After removal of 4 bases from V and 5 bases from J, the junction contained 6 bases not matched to a gene. This CDR3 contains 14 residues. The CDR3 bases are TGTGCCAGCAGCTCAAGTCGGGGGGTAGATACGCAGTATTTT. Encoded protein: CASSSSRGVDTQYF.

The chain couples TRBV6-5 to TRBJ1-5; the match to TRBD1 covers 8 bases. The CDR3 covers 15 residues. Trimming cost V 6 bases and J 4 bases; bases outside gene matches: 8. CDR1 and CDR2 from the germline V gene are MNHEY and SVGAGI. Here the CDR3 DNA reads TGTGCCAGCAGCCCCGCAGGGGGCGCAAATCAGCCCCAGCATTTT. Protein: CASSPAGGANQPQHF.

This clone was seen just once. This CDR3 is also generated by other DNA sequences in the sample. This chain links TRBV9 with TRBJ2-3, with TRBD2 matching 9 bases. V dropped 4 bases and J dropped 2; count of bases not matched to a gene: 8. Germline loops: CDR1 SGDLS, CDR2 YYNGEE. The CDR3 length is 16 residues. The CDR3 DNA follows: TGTGCCAGCAGCCCCCAGGGACTAGCCTACACAGATACGCAGTATTTT. Its protein is CASSPQGLAYTDTQYF.

The rearrangement uses TRBV11-2 and TRBJ2-5; 7 bases fit TRBD1. The CDR3 is made up of 13 amino acids. Germline V CDR1 and CDR2: SGHAT, FQNNGV. V lost 4 bases and J lost 5; bases outside the gene matches: 4. The CDR3 nucleotides read TGTGCCAGCAGCTCGGGACAGCGCGAGACCCAGTACTTC. Translated, it gives CASSSGQRETQYF.

This clone was seen a handful of times. This CDR3 is CASSLLVRVGPANYGYTF. CDR3 in DNA: TGCGCCAGCAGCCTCCTAGTGAGGGTTGGGCCCGCTAACTATGGCTACACCTTC. This rearrangement joins TRBV4-1 to TRBJ1-2; D remains ambiguous. The CDR3 runs to 18 residues. Trimming removed 4 bases at V and 0 bases at J, with 21 bases between. CDR1 MGHRA and CDR2 YSYEKL come from the germline V gene.

V and J are TRBV5-6 and TRBJ2-5, with D possibly being TRBD1 (5 bases). V lost 0 bases, J lost 4 bases, and 10 bases lay in between. The germline gives CDR1 SGHDT, CDR2 YYEEEE. CDR3 length equals 14 residues. The CDR3 nucleotides are TGTGCCAGCAGCTTGGGGGGCGGCGCAGAGACCCAGTACTTC. It specifies CASSLGGGAETQYF.

This chain joins TRBV28 and TRBJ2-1; TRBD2 aligns across 8 bases. Per germline, CDR1 MDHEN and CDR2 SYDVKM. V dropped 5 bases and J dropped 3; count of bases not matched to a gene: 12. The CDR3 spans 17 residues. The CDR3: CASSPFSGTRDYNEQFF. In DNA, the CDR3 is TGTGCCAGCAGTCCATTCTCCGGGACTAGGGACTACAATGAGCAGTTCTTC.

The chain couples TRBV10-2 to TRBJ2-5; D unclear. CDR1 is WSHSY and CDR2 is SAAADI in the germline V gene. This CDR3 is built from 12 residues. V lost 6 bases to trimming and J lost 1 base, with 6 bases between them. The CDR3 here is CASRDIQETQYF. The DNA of the CDR3 is TGCGCCAGCAGAGACATCCAAGAGACCCAGTACTTC.

The chain carries TRBV7-2 and TRBJ1-2; D is ambiguous. The CDR3 runs 14 residues. Germline CDR1 SGHTA, CDR2 FQGNSA. The V gene lost 1 base and the J gene lost 7 bases, with 13 bases spanning the gap. In DNA form, the CDR3 reads TGTGCCAGCAGCTTAGAGCCGAGTAGAGCTGGCTACACCTTC. This translates into CASSLEPSRAGYTF.